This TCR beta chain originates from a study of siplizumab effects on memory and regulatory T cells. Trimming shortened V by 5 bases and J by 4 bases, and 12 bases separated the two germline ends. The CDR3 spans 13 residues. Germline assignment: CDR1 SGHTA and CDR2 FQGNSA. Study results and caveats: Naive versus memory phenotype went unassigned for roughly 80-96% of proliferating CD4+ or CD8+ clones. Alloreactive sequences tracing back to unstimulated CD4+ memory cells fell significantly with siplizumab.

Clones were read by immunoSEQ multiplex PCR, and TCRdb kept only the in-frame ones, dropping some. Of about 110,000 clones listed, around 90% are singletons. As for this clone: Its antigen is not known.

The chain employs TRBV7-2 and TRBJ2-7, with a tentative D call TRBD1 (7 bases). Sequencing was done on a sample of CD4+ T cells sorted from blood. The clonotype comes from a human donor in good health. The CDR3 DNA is TGTGCCAGCAGCCAGGGGGGCTTGTACGAGCAGTACTTC. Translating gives CASSQGGLYEQYF.